The text below deals with one TCR beta chain. The sample belongs to a study of OX40 agonist ivuxolimab in advanced cancers. The wider study: Hepatocellular carcinoma, melanoma, renal cell or head and neck cancer occurred in dose-escalation patients.

Trimming cost V 4 bases and J 8 bases, with 14 bases left between them. The CDR3 extends over 13 amino acids. CDR1 and CDR2 from the germline V gene are MNHNS and SASEGT. Produced via immunoSEQ multiplex PCR; TCRdb's table is partial and in-frame only. Here the sample spans tens of thousands of clones, 75% to 90% being singletons. The rearrangement joins TRBV6-1 to TRBJ1-1, with D unclear. The sequence derives from an adult with an advanced solid tumor such as melanoma, head and neck, liver or kidney cancer. Sample: CD4+ or CD8+ T cells sorted from blood, taken in a trial of the OX40 agonist ivuxolimab. The CDR3 protein is CASSAPGNIEAFF. CDR3 nucleotides: TGTGCCAGCAGTGCACCGGGGAACATAGAAGCTTTCTTT.